This is a list of T cell receptor beta chains from one sample in a study of PD-1 blockade in classical Hodgkin lymphoma. Data came from immunoSEQ multiplex PCR; TCRdb stores just in-frame clones and leaves some out. The table lists tens of thousands of clones, over 85% of them singletons. Sequencing used peripheral blood mononuclear cells (PBMCs), obtained at baseline. The receptors were gathered from a human donor with classical Hodgkin lymphoma. The CDR3 runs from the conserved cysteine through the conserved F or W. Fields, in order: D gene, J gene, CDR3 length, V gene, CDR3 DNA, CDR3 protein. A D gene is named only where the DNA matches it firmly.

>TRBD1|TRBJ1-4|17|TRBV4-1
TGCGCCAGCAGCCCGAAGACAGGGGGGTTGACTAATGAAAAACTGTTTTTT
CASSPKTGGLTNEKLFF
>NA|TRBJ2-7|13|TRBV14
TGTGCCAGCAGCCAAGATTGGAGCTACGAGCAGTACTTC
CASSQDWSYEQYF
>TRBD1|TRBJ1-4|15|TRBV7-9
TGTGCCAGCAGCCTCGAGACAGGGCGAGTTGAAAAACTGTTTTTT
CASSLETGRVEKLFF
>NA|TRBJ1-5|15|TRBV19
TGTGCCAGTAGTAGGACAGTCAATAGCAATCAGCCCCAGCATTTT
CASSRTVNSNQPQHF
>TRBD2|TRBJ2-1|17|TRBV27
TGTGCCAGCAGTCCTCCGGGACTAGCGGGATATACCAATGAGCAGTTCTTC
CASSPPGLAGYTNEQFF
>TRBD2|TRBJ2-1|16|TRBV2
TGTGCCAGCAGTATCGGTACTAGCGGAGTGTCAGGTGAGCAGTTCTTC
CASSIGTSGVSGEQFF
>NA|TRBJ2-7|15|TRBV2
TGTGCCAGCAGCCAGTGGGAGGTCAGCTCCTACGAGCAGTACTTC
CASSQWEVSSYEQYF
>NA|TRBJ1-2|13|TRBV6-4
TGTGCCAGCAGCCCCTCCGGACTTTATGGCTACACCTTC
CASSPSGLYGYTF
>NA|TRBJ2-5|15|TRBV7-8
TGTGCCAGCAGCTCCGATCGGGGGCCCCAAGAGACCCAGTACTTC
CASSSDRGPQETQYF
>TRBD2|TRBJ2-5|15|TRBV6-5
TGTGCCAGCAAAAGGGGACTAGCGAGGGAGGAGACCCAGTACTTC
CASKRGLAREETQYF
>TRBD1|TRBJ2-5|16|TRBV10-1
TGCGCCAGCAGTGAGGGTCGGACAGGGTCTGGGGAGACCCAGTACTTC
CASSEGRTGSGETQYF